These 12 T cell receptor beta chains originate from one sample sequenced in a study of brain metastases from non-small cell lung cancer. Data came from immunoSEQ multiplex PCR; TCRdb stores just in-frame clones and leaves some out. The table records some 6,000 clones, approximately 78% of them present only once. The sequencing input was primary lung tumor tissue. These receptors all stem from a donor aged 40 or older with non-small cell lung cancer.

This chain connects TRBV7-2 to TRBJ2-7; 15 nucleotides align to TRBD2. The CDR3 is 18 residues long. Trimming cost V 6 bases and J 1 base; bases outside gene matches: 10. In germline, CDR1 is SGHTA, CDR2 FQGNSA. The CDR3 protein is CASRNRTSGGARSYEQYF. As DNA, the CDR3 is TGTGCCAGCAGAAATAGGACTAGCGGGGGGGCCCGATCCTACGAGCAGTACTTC.

The chain is built from TRBV29-1 and TRBJ2-4; D gene unclear. Deletions cut 6 bases from V and 6 bases from J, with 18 bases between. CDR3 length: 14 residues. Looked up from germline, CDR1 is SQVTM and CDR2 is ANQGSEA. In nucleotides, the CDR3 is TGCAGCGTCCAGTACCACCCAAAGGGAAACATTCAGTACTTC. Translating it yields CSVQYHPKGNIQYF.

CDR3 DNA sequence: TGTGCCAGCAGTCCACCCGGACAACCGAACACTGAAGCTTTCTTT. Translating it yields CASSPPGQPNTEAFF. The V gene is TRBV27, the J gene TRBJ1-1; possible D gene TRBD1, 5 bases. The CDR3 covers 15 residues. Germline V gene sequence: CDR1 MNHEY, CDR2 SMNVEV (reference sequence). V was shortened by 5 bases and J by 1 base, with 14 bases between the two germline ends.

The J gene is TRBJ2-2, the V gene TRBV5-1; D remains unclear. V lost 3 bases and J lost 4, with 10 bases in between. CDR3 length: 14 amino acids. Germline assignment: CDR1 SGHRS and CDR2 YFSETQ. CDR3 DNA: TGCGCCAGCAGCTCTCTAGTAAGCACCGGGGAGCTGTTTTTT. This codes for CASSSLVSTGELFF. The full variable domain, completed using reference TRBV5-1 and TRBJ2-2, is KAGVTQTPRYLIKTRGQQVTLSCSPISGHRSVSWYQQTPGQGLQFLFEYFSETQRNKGNFPGRFSGRQFSNSRSEMNVSTLELGDSALYLCASSSLVSTGELFFGEGSRLTVL.

This clone was seen more than once but under ten times. The chain recombines TRBV6-5 with TRBJ2-7; unclear D gene. The CDR3 is made up of 14 amino acids. The germline CDR1 and CDR2 sequences are MNHEY and SVGAGI. V lost 1 base, J lost 1 base, and 8 bases lay in between. For the CDR3, the DNA is TGTGCCAGCAGTTACTTGTTCAGGTCCTACGAGCAGTACTTC. Its protein product is CASSYLFRSYEQYF.

The rearrangement uses TRBV10-3 and TRBJ2-7; D not resolved. This CDR3 has 12 residues. V lost 3 bases and J lost 5, with 8 bases in between. Germline values: CDR1 ENHRY, CDR2 SYGVKD. The CDR3: CAISDPWHEQYF. The CDR3 region has the DNA TGTGCCATCAGTGACCCATGGCACGAGCAGTACTTC.

The chain recombines TRBV5-6 with TRBJ1-5, with TRBD1 as a possible D gene (5 bases). This CDR3 has 19 amino acids. Germline V gene sequence: CDR1 SGHDT, CDR2 YYEEEE. V lost 0 bases, J lost 0 bases, and 19 bases lay in between. The CDR3 loop is CASSLGTGTSRRSNQPQHF. In nucleotides, the CDR3 is TGTGCCAGCAGCTTGGGAACCGGGACCAGTCGGCGTAGCAATCAGCCCCAGCATTTT. Supplemented by reference TRBV5-6 and TRBJ1-5, the full variable domain reads DAGVTQSPTHLIKTRGQQVTLRCSPKSGHDTVSWYQQALGQGPQFIFQYYEEEERQRGNFPDRFSGHQFPNYSSELNVNALLLGDSALYLCASSLGTGTSRRSNQPQHFGDGTRLSIL.

This chain connects TRBV6-1 to TRBJ2-3; 12 nucleotides agree with TRBD1. Germline V gives CDR1 MNHNS, CDR2 SASEGT. This CDR3 is 19 amino acids long. The J segment lost 1 base and the V segment lost 0 bases, leaving 8 bases of the junction unmatched. The CDR3 region has the DNA TGTGCCAGCAGTGAAGCGGTCAGCGGGACAGGGGGCCGCACAGATACGCAGTATTTT. This translates into CASSEAVSGTGGRTDTQYF.

The chain combines TRBV6-5 with TRBJ1-2; D possibly corresponds to TRBD1 (5 bases). This CDR3 spans 14 amino acids. Germline V gene sequence: CDR1 MNHEY, CDR2 SVGAGI. V lost 7 bases and J lost 3, with 15 bases in between. DNA of the CDR3: TGTGCCAGCAACGGGATTGGGGCGGACTATGGCTACACCTTC. Its protein is CASNGIGADYGYTF.

The chain is built from TRBV12-3 or TRBV12-4 and TRBJ1-3; D is unclear. With 3 bases removed from V and 4 bases from J, the gap between germline ends came to 4 bases. This CDR3 is built from 12 residues. The CDR3 region is CASSLQGNTIYF. Written as DNA, the CDR3 is TGTGCCAGCAGTTTGCAGGGAAACACCATATATTTT.

The V gene is TRBV3-1 (or the pseudogene TRBV3-2), the J gene TRBJ2-7; no clear D gene. Germline assignment: CDR1 LGHDT and CDR2 YNNKEL (reference sequence). CDR3 size: 12 residues. Trimming took off 3 bases at V and 2 bases at J, with 5 bases between the two ends. CDR3 bases: TGTGCCAGCAGCCACCAAACCTACGAGCAGTACTTC. Amino acid sequence: CASSHQTYEQYF.

The V and J genes are TRBV4-1 and TRBJ2-7, with D perhaps given as TRBD1 or TRBD2 (5 bases each). Germline V gives CDR1 MGHRA, CDR2 YSYEKL. The CDR3 extends over 13 amino acids. V was clipped by 3 bases and J by 2 bases, with 8 bases between them. The CDR3 protein is CASSQGPTYEQYF. The CDR3 DNA sequence: TGCGCCAGCAGCCAGGGACCAACCTACGAGCAGTACTTC.